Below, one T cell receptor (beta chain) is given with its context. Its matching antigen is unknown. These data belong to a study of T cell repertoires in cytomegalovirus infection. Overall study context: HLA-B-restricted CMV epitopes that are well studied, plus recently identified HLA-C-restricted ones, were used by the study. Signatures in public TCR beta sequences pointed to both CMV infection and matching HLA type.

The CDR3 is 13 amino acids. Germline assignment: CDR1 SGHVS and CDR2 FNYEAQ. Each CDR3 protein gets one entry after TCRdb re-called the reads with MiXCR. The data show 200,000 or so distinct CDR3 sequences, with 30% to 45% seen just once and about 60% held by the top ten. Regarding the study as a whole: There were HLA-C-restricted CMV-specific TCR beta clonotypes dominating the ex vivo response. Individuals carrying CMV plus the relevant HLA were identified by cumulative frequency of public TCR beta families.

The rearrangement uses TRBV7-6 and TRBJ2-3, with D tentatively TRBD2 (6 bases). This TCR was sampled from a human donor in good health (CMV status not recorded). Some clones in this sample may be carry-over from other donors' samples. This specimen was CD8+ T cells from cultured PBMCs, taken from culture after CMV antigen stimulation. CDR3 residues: CALLGVVAGTQYF. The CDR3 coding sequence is TGTGCTCTCCTCGGGGTGGTTGCGGGGACGCAGTATTTT. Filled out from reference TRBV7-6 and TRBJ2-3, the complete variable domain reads GAGVSQSPRYKVTKRGQDVALRCDPISGHVSLYWYRQALGQGPEFLTYFNYEAQQDKSGLPNDRFSAERPEGSISTLTIQRTEQRDSAMYRCALLGVVAGTQYFGPGTRLTVL.